This T cell receptor beta chain is drawn from a study of T cell responses to AZD1222 COVID-19 vaccine. Note on this clone: Its antigen is not known.

Assay: immunoSEQ multiplex PCR; the TCRdb copy retains only in-frame clones and omits some. Of fewer than 120,000 clones listed, roughly 92% are singletons. This CDR3 comprises 14 residues. V shed 3 bases and J shed 5 bases, with 13 bases lying between them. The germline CDR1 and CDR2 sequences are LNHDA and SQIVND (reference sequence). Study-wide findings and caveats: The donors showed a predominance of white British ancestry and of females, with possible underestimation of clonal diversity. At baseline, just five to seven AZD1222 recipients tested seropositive. In all cases, repertoires were sampled only after the peak T cell response.

The V gene is TRBV19, the J gene TRBJ1-1, with D possibly TRBD1 on 5 matching bases. The source is an adult who received the AZD1222 COVID-19 vaccine. Sequences were derived from peripheral blood, sampled 28 days after the second AZD1222 dose. CDR3 region: CASSIPLRGTEAFF. CDR3 DNA: TGTGCCAGTAGTATTCCCCTCCGGGGGACTGAAGCTTTCTTT. The whole variable domain, filled in from reference TRBV19 and TRBJ1-1, reads DGGITQSPKYLFRKEGQNVTLSCEQNLNHDAMYWYRQDPGQGLRLIYYSQIVNDFQKGDIAEGYSVSREKKESFPLTVTSAQKNPTAFYLCASSIPLRGTEAFFGQGTRLTVV.